Below, 17 T cell receptor beta chains from the same sample are listed, as sequenced in a study of cytomegalovirus exposure and HLA in healthy donors. The PCR ran on 60 Vbeta and 13 Jbeta primers. Assay used: immunoSEQ multiplex PCR; TCRdb lists only in-frame clones, some missing. Altogether approximately 150,000 clones are present, around 65% being singletons, with the ten largest covering approximately 6.5%. Sequences were obtained from PBMCs. All receptors derive from a woman in her fifties or sixties in good health and CMV-seronegative.

J is TRBJ1-6 and V is TRBV5-8, with 10 nucleotides matching TRBD1. Germline CDR1 and CDR2: SGHTS and YDEGEE. This CDR3 contains 14 residues. V lost 7 bases, J lost 9 bases, and 7 bases stayed unmatched. CDR3 protein: CASRDRGYGSPLHF. The CDR3 nucleotides are TGTGCCAGCCGGGACAGGGGTTATGGTTCACCCCTCCACTTT.

This rearrangement joins TRBV5-6 to TRBJ2-2, with TRBD1 as a possible D gene (5 bases). V lost 4 bases, J lost 3 bases, and 10 bases lay in between. This CDR3 region has 14 residues. Germline CDR1 and CDR2: SGHDT and YYEEEE. CDR3 nucleotide sequence: TGTGCCAGCAGCGCGTCAGGGTACACCGGGGAGCTGTTTTTT. Residues: CASSASGYTGELFF.

The genes are TRBV19 and TRBJ1-2; TRBD1 agrees at 7 bases. Germline CDR1 reads LNHDA; CDR2 reads SQIVND (reference sequence). Unmatched junction bases numbered 11, after V lost 5 bases and J lost 8 bases. The CDR3 is 14 amino acids. The CDR3 DNA is TGTGCCAGTAGTCCTCTGACAGGGTCGTGGGGCTACACCTTC. Residues: CASSPLTGSWGYTF. The full variable domain, its missing parts supplied by reference TRBV19 and TRBJ1-2, is DGGITQSPKYLFRKEGQNVTLSCEQNLNHDAMYWYRQDPGQGLRLIYYSQIVNDFQKGDIAEGYSVSREKKESFPLTVTSAQKNPTAFYLCASSPLTGSWGYTFGSGTRLTVV.

The count of this clone is one. The germline gene is not matched at one end of the junction; a read error may be the cause. This chain uses TRBV7-9 with TRBJ2-7; 9 positions agree with TRBD1. Germline V gives CDR1 SEHNR, CDR2 FQNEAQ (reference sequence). This CDR3 is 17 amino acids long. In DNA form, the CDR3 reads TGTTCCAGCAGCTTAGGGGGTGGCGGGACAGGGCCCTACGAGCAGTACTTC. It translates to CSSSLGGGGTGPYEQYF.

This chain connects TRBV18 to TRBJ2-5; possibly TRBD1 for D (7 bases). The J call is doubtful: the DNA matches TRBJ2-7 better. CDR1 is KGHSH, CDR2 LQKENI, per germline. CDR3 length: 16 amino acids. This CDR3 reads CASSPLEGAFSYEQYF. CDR3 coding DNA: TGTGCCAGCTCACCACTGGAGGGGGCATTCTCCTACGAGCAGTACTTC.

This chain joins TRBV10-3 and TRBJ2-7; D may be TRBD2 (6 bases). Germline CDR1 ENHRY, CDR2 SYGVKD. The CDR3 is made up of 14 amino acids. Trimming shortened V by 5 bases and J by 0 bases, and 11 bases separated the two germline ends. DNA of the CDR3: TGTGCCATCAGTTTAGCGGATAGCTCCTACGAGCAGTACTTC. It codes for CAISLADSSYEQYF.

Written as DNA, the CDR3 is TGCAGCGCCCAACTAGCGGGATGGGGCAATGAGCAGTTCTTC. Its translation is CSAQLAGWGNEQFF. This chain connects TRBV29-1 to TRBJ2-1; 10 bases map to TRBD2. This CDR3 contains 14 residues. CDR1 is SQVTM and CDR2 is ANQGSEA in the germline V gene. V was pared by 7 bases and J by 6 bases, with 9 bases of the junction left unmatched.

A few counts support this clone. The chain is built from TRBV5-4 and TRBJ1-4; 8 bases line up with TRBD1. V lost 4 bases, J lost 6 bases, and 8 bases stayed unmatched. The germline gives CDR1 SGHNT, CDR2 YYREEE (reference sequence). The CDR3 consists of 15 residues. The CDR3 nucleotides read TGTGCCAGCAGCACCCCAGGGGGCACGGATGAAAAACTGTTTTTT. Amino acid sequence: CASSTPGGTDEKLFF.

The chain uses TRBV20-1 and TRBJ2-7; D gene unclear. V gave up 1 base and J gave up 2 bases, with 3 bases separating them. Germline lookup yields CDR1 DFQATT and CDR2 SNEGSKA (reference sequence). The CDR3 loop spans 11 amino acids. The CDR3 DNA sequence: TGCAGTGCTAGAGCCACCTACGAGCAGTACTTC. The encoded protein is CSARATYEQYF.

The chain recombines TRBV5-1 with TRBJ2-2; 9 nucleotides line up with TRBD2. V was pared by 0 bases and J by 3 bases, with 6 bases of the junction left unmatched. Germline values: CDR1 SGHRS, CDR2 YFSETQ. The CDR3 extends over 17 amino acids. The CDR3 spells CASSLGSGGPYTGELFF. The CDR3 nucleotides are TGCGCCAGCAGCTTGGGCAGCGGGGGGCCCTACACCGGGGAGCTGTTTTTT.

This clone occurred a few times. This sequence joins TRBV4-2 and TRBJ2-2, with D possibly TRBD2 on 5 matching bases. The germline V gene encodes CDR1 LGHNA and CDR2 YNFKEQ. The length of the CDR3 is 15 residues. V was trimmed by 4 bases and J by 1 base, leaving 10 bases between them. In nucleotides, the CDR3 is TGTGCCAGCAGCCGTCGGCGGGTGAACACCGGGGAGCTGTTTTTT. This codes for CASSRRRVNTGELFF.

The CDR3, as DNA: TGTGCCAGCAGCTTATTCGGGACAGGGGGCTACGAGCAGTACTTC. Amino acids: CASSLFGTGGYEQYF. V and J are TRBV7-3 and TRBJ2-7; TRBD1 aligns across 11 bases. The CDR3 has 15 residues. The junction had 3 bases not matched to a gene; V was cut back by 2 bases and J by 3 bases. Germline-derived CDR1 and CDR2 are SGHTA and FQGTGA.

The chain's CDR3 is CASSISRTGLMNTEAFF. The CDR3 DNA follows: TGTGCCAGTAGTATATCCAGGACAGGGCTTATGAACACTGAAGCTTTCTTT. V gene TRBV19 combines with J gene TRBJ1-1, with TRBD1 matching over 8 bases. The CDR3 loop spans 17 amino acids. The ends lost 2 bases at V and 0 bases at J; junction bases unmatched: 8. Germline assignment: CDR1 LNHDA and CDR2 SQIVND (reference sequence).

This clone was detected only a few times. Other nucleotide sequences from this sample produce the same CDR3. The V call is TRBV7-8, the J call TRBJ1-1; TRBD1 matches at 7 bases. CDR3 length: 13 residues. Germline trimming cut 1 base from V and 5 bases from J; bases unmatched to any gene: 1. In germline, CDR1 is SGHVS, CDR2 FQNEAQ. This CDR3 is CASSLDRGTEAFF. In nucleotides, the CDR3 is TGTGCCAGCAGCTTAGACAGGGGTACTGAAGCTTTCTTT.

The gene calls are TRBV5-8 and TRBJ2-5; tentative D call: TRBD1 (6 bases). CDR3 length: 15 residues. V lost 5 bases to trimming and J lost 2 bases, with 16 bases between them. Germline loops: CDR1 SGHTS, CDR2 YDEGEE. The CDR3 protein is CASSPGQNVQETQYF. CDR3 coding DNA: TGTGCCAGCAGTCCTGGACAGAACGTTCAAGAGACCCAGTACTTC.

The chain is built from TRBV4-3 and TRBJ2-7; 7 bases align to TRBD2. V shed 0 bases and J 2 bases; nucleotides not matched to a gene: 7. Per germline, CDR1 LGHNA and CDR2 YSLEER. The length of the CDR3 is 16 residues. The CDR3 sequence: CASSQDGSGFTYEQYF. CDR3 sequence (DNA): TGCGCCAGCAGCCAAGATGGTAGCGGGTTCACCTACGAGCAGTACTTC.

The chain carries TRBV5-1 and TRBJ1-1; 7 bases agree with TRBD1. Germline V gives CDR1 SGHRS, CDR2 YFSETQ. The V and J ends lost 1 base and 10 bases, in that order; junction bases with no gene match: 7. The CDR3 is made up of 13 amino acids. CDR3 in amino acids: CASSLQGGGVAFF. CDR3 bases: TGCGCCAGCAGCTTGCAAGGGGGCGGGGTAGCTTTCTTT.